A single sample is the source of the 24 T cell receptor beta chains below, sequenced in a study of blood T cell repertoires in COVID-19. Assay: immunoSEQ multiplex PCR; the TCRdb copy retains only in-frame clones and omits some. The top ten clones hold roughly 27% of a sample with tens of thousands of clones, roughly 80% of them seen once. Specimen: peripheral blood. These TCRs come from a man aged 70-80 years with acute or convalescent COVID-19.

This clone turned up a few times. V and J are TRBV5-4 and TRBJ1-3; TRBD1 aligns across 7 bases. Germline CDR1 is SGHNT and CDR2 is YYREEE (reference sequence). V dropped 3 bases and J dropped 3; count of bases not matched to a gene: 12. The CDR3 spans 17 residues. The CDR3 region has the DNA TGTGCCAGCAGCTCTGGGGTGAGAGGGGGCAATGGAAACACCATATATTTT. It translates to CASSSGVRGGNGNTIYF. The variable domain in full, with the rest retrieved from reference TRBV5-4 and TRBJ1-3, is ETGVTQSPTHLIKTRGQQVTLRCSSQSGHNTVSWYQQALGQGPQFIFQYYREEENGRGNFPPRFSGLQFPNYSSELNVNALELDDSALYLCASSSGVRGGNGNTIYFGEGSWLTVV.

This chain joins TRBV9 and TRBJ2-3; 8 nucleotides align to TRBD2. The V and J ends lost 4 bases and 5 bases, in that order; junction bases with no gene match: 15. The CDR3 runs to 17 residues. Germline V gives CDR1 SGDLS, CDR2 YYNGEE. The CDR3 coding sequence is TGTGCCAGCAGCCCTTCCGAGGGAGCGGGAGTTGTAGATACGCAGTATTTT. Translation gives CASSPSEGAGVVDTQYF.

This clone appeared a single time. The gene calls are TRBV6-2 or TRBV6-3 and TRBJ1-4; unclear D gene. The V end lost 6 bases, the J end lost 1 base, and 12 bases lay between the germline ends. The CDR3 totals 15 residues. Germline values: CDR1 MNHEY, CDR2 SVGEGT. The CDR3 DNA follows: TGTGCCAGCAGCGCGGGCGGGGTAACTAATGAAAAACTGTTTTTT. This translates into CASSAGGVTNEKLFF.

The gene calls are TRBV19 and TRBJ2-2, with 7 positions matching TRBD1. Trimming took 5 bases from V and 1 from J; bases not matched to a gene: 10. Per the germline V gene, CDR1 is LNHDA and CDR2 is SQIVND (reference sequence). The CDR3 covers 17 residues. Here the CDR3 DNA reads TGTGCCAGTAGTCTATCAAGGCAGGGGGTGAACACCGGGGAGCTGTTTTTT. This encodes CASSLSRQGVNTGELFF.

This clone has a handful of counts. The J gene is TRBJ1-2, the V gene TRBV19; D gene unclear. The CDR3 extends over 12 amino acids. Deletions cut 3 bases from V and 4 bases from J, with 6 bases between. Germline V lookup: CDR1 LNHDA, CDR2 SQIVND (reference sequence). The CDR3 sequence: CASSMRVYGYTF. The CDR3 DNA reads as TGTGCCAGTAGTATGCGGGTCTATGGCTACACCTTC. The full variable domain, in which reference TRBV19 and TRBJ1-2 provide the parts outside the CDR3, is DGGITQSPKYLFRKEGQNVTLSCEQNLNHDAMYWYRQDPGQGLRLIYYSQIVNDFQKGDIAEGYSVSREKKESFPLTVTSAQKNPTAFYLCASSMRVYGYTFGSGTRLTVV.

The chain has TRBV20-1 and TRBJ2-3; 8 bases are a match to TRBD2. This CDR3 is built from 16 residues. Trimming at V came to 3 bases and at J to 4 bases, leaving 12 bases not matched to a gene. The germline V gene has CDR1 DFQATT and CDR2 SNEGSKA (reference sequence). The CDR3 here is CSASSYGRVLADTQYF. The CDR3 DNA sequence: TGCAGTGCTAGTAGTTACGGGAGGGTTTTAGCAGATACGCAGTATTTT.

This chain connects TRBV27 to TRBJ1-5, with D possibly TRBD1 on 6 matching bases. Trimming stripped 4 bases from V and 1 base from J, with 11 bases between. Germline V CDR1 and CDR2: MNHEY, SMNVEV (reference sequence). CDR3 length: 15 amino acids. CDR3 nucleotide sequence: TGTGCCAGCAGTTCACAGGGAGTCAGCAATCAGCCCCAGCATTTT. This sequence encodes CASSSQGVSNQPQHF.

This clone was counted a few times. The junction departs from the called germline gene at one end, perhaps through a read error. The rearrangement joins TRBV7-9 to TRBJ2-7, with no clear D. The CDR3 has 12 amino acids. CDR1 SEHNR and CDR2 FQNEAQ come from the germline V gene (reference sequence). This chain's CDR3 is CASSRDSDEQYF. CDR3 sequence (DNA): TGTGCCAGCAGCCGTGACTCCGACGAGCAGTACTTC. Together with reference TRBV7-9 and TRBJ2-7, the CDR3 gives the full variable domain: DTGVSQNPRHKITKRGQNVTFRCDPISEHNRLYWYRQTLGQGPEFLTYFQNEAQLEKSRLLSDRFSAERPKGSFSTLEIQRTEQGDSAMYLCASSRDSDEQYFGPGTRLTVT.

The rearrangement links TRBV5-4 to TRBJ2-5, with D tentatively TRBD2 (6 bases). This CDR3 spans 17 amino acids. Trimming removed 0 bases from V and 2 bases from J, with 17 bases in between. Germline values: CDR1 SGHNT, CDR2 YYREEE (reference sequence). CDR3 amino acids: CASSLGAGRSPQETQYF. The CDR3 DNA sequence: TGTGCCAGCAGCTTGGGGGCAGGGAGGTCACCTCAAGAGACCCAGTACTTC.

The chain is built from TRBV3-1 (or the pseudogene TRBV3-2) and TRBJ2-1; 7 nucleotides agree with TRBD1. The trim removed 4 bases at V and 3 bases at J, leaving 6 bases unmatched. CDR1 and CDR2 from the germline V gene are LGHDT and YNNKEL (reference sequence). This CDR3 has 15 amino acids. The CDR3 here is CASSPGTASYNEQFF. CDR3 DNA: TGTGCCAGCAGCCCCGGGACAGCAAGCTACAATGAGCAGTTCTTC.

The rearrangement joins TRBV5-5 to TRBJ2-3, with D possibly being TRBD2 (5 bases). Trimming left V 3 bases short and J 4 bases short, with 12 bases between. The CDR3 totals 14 residues. In germline, CDR1 is SGHKS, CDR2 YYEKEE (reference sequence). The CDR3 nucleotides are TGTGCCAGCAGCTCCGGGGATTGGGCAGATACGCAGTATTTT. Translating gives CASSSGDWADTQYF. Supplemented by reference TRBV5-5 and TRBJ2-3, the full variable domain reads DAGVTQSPTHLIKTRGQQVTLRCSPISGHKSVSWYQQVLGQGPQFIFQYYEKEERGRGNFPDRFSARQFPNYSSELNVNALLLGDSALYLCASSSGDWADTQYFGPGTRLTVL.

The gene calls are TRBV4-3 and TRBJ1-2; 10 bases match TRBD1. The CDR3 has 17 residues. The ends lost 4 bases at V and 5 bases at J; junction bases unmatched: 13. Germline assignment: CDR1 LGHNA and CDR2 YSLEER. This CDR3 reads CASSPGTGARHRYGYTF. In nucleotides, the CDR3 is TGCGCCAGCAGCCCCGGGACAGGGGCCCGCCATCGATATGGCTACACCTTC.

This clone is a singleton in its sample. This chain joins TRBV7-2 and TRBJ2-4; weak D call: TRBD1 (6 bases). The CDR3 is made up of 14 amino acids. CDR1 and CDR2 (germline): SGHTA, FQGNSA. Trimming left V 1 base short and J 8 bases short, with 12 bases between. The CDR3 loop reads CASSLERGSYIQYF. DNA for the CDR3: TGTGCCAGCAGCTTAGAGAGGGGGTCGTACATTCAGTACTTC.

This clone occurred once. In DNA, the CDR3 is TGTGCCAGCAGTTCCCCTTCCGACGGAGGGGAGCAGTACTTC. This codes for CASSSPSDGGEQYF. The chain is built from TRBV6-5 and TRBJ2-7; a possible D gene is TRBD2 (6 bases). Germline CDR1 reads MNHEY; CDR2 reads SVGAGI. The V gene lost 4 bases and the J gene lost 7 bases, with 17 bases spanning the gap. The CDR3 runs to 14 residues.

The chain is built from TRBV19 and TRBJ1-4; D may be TRBD1 (5 bases). The CDR3 is made up of 15 amino acids. V lost 7 bases and J 5 bases, leaving 17 bases between the germline ends. Germline CDR1 reads LNHDA; CDR2 reads SQIVND (reference sequence). The DNA of the CDR3 is TGTGCCAGTATCTCTCAGACAGCAGGAAATGAAAAACTGTTTTTT. Its protein product is CASISQTAGNEKLFF.

The rearrangement uses TRBV27 and TRBJ2-4; D call uncertain. This CDR3 is 15 amino acids long. V was cut by 8 bases and J by 0 bases, with 14 bases left in between. Germline CDR1 is MNHEY and CDR2 is SMNVEV (reference sequence). The CDR3 DNA follows: TGTGCCAGCTCGAACACAGATCTAGCCAAAAACATTCAGTACTTC. Translating it yields CASSNTDLAKNIQYF.

The chain joins TRBV19 to TRBJ2-1; D is perhaps TRBD1 (6 bases). The CDR3 consists of 17 residues. V lost 2 bases to trimming and J lost 0 bases, with 14 bases between them. In germline, CDR1 is LNHDA, CDR2 SQIVND (reference sequence). In DNA, the CDR3 is TGTGCCAGTAGTATATCAGGACAGCTCCACTCCTACAATGAGCAGTTCTTC. Protein sequence: CASSISGQLHSYNEQFF.

This chain links TRBV20-1 with TRBJ1-5, with 9 bases lining up with TRBD1. The CDR3 sequence is 13 residues long. Germline loops: CDR1 DFQATT, CDR2 SNEGSKA (reference sequence). The junction had 3 bases not matched to a gene; V was cut back by 4 bases and J by 5 bases. CDR3: CSANDRGDQPQHF. CDR3 in DNA: TGCAGTGCTAATGACAGGGGGGATCAGCCCCAGCATTTT.

The V call is TRBV7-2, the J call TRBJ2-7; perhaps TRBD2 as D (6 bases). The CDR3 is 14 residues long. The germline V gene has CDR1 SGHTA and CDR2 FQGNSA. Trimming removed 6 bases from V and 3 bases from J, with 15 bases in between. The CDR3, as DNA: TGTGCCAGCAGGCGGAGGGAGGAGAGCTACGAGCAGTACTTC. It translates to CASRRREESYEQYF.

V is TRBV12-5 and J is TRBJ1-4, with no clear D. This CDR3 has 15 amino acids. Trimming left V 4 bases short and J 7 bases short, with 16 bases between. Germline CDR1 LGHNT, CDR2 FRNRAP. CDR3 in amino acids: CASGSHQAHGEKLFF. The DNA of the CDR3 is TGTGCTAGTGGTTCGCATCAGGCCCACGGTGAAAAACTGTTTTTT.

V is TRBV29-1 and J is TRBJ2-1; 15 bases align to TRBD2. V lost 3 bases, J lost 5 bases, and 11 bases stayed unmatched. CDR1 is SQVTM and CDR2 is ANQGSEA in the germline V gene. The CDR3 totals 18 residues. The CDR3 region is CSVDRLGLAGGKDNEQFF. The CDR3 nucleotides are TGCAGCGTTGATCGATTGGGACTAGCGGGAGGAAAGGACAATGAGCAGTTCTTC.

The chain joins TRBV6-2 or TRBV6-3 to TRBJ1-1; TRBD1 might be the D (6 bases). Germline CDR1 reads MNHEY; CDR2 reads SVGEGT. The CDR3 consists of 14 residues. V was trimmed by 2 bases and J by 11 bases, leaving 18 bases between them. The CDR3 nucleotides are TGTGCCAGCAGTTACCTGAATGGGGGGGGCGCGGCTTTCTTT. Amino acid sequence: CASSYLNGGGAAFF.

Only a few counts were recorded for this clone. The chain links TRBV21-1 to TRBJ1-1; the table calls TRBD1, which could not be checked here. TRBV21-1 is annotated as a pseudogene. CDR3 length: 14 amino acids. CDR3 residues: CASSPGRGLTEAFF. As DNA, the CDR3 is TGTGCCAGCAGCCCCGGAAGGGGGCTGACTGAAGCTTTCTTT.

J is TRBJ1-4 and V is TRBV24-1; 10 positions agree with TRBD1. Germline V gene lookup returns CDR1 KGHDR and CDR2 SFDVKD. This CDR3 comprises 15 residues. After removal of 1 base from V and 8 bases from J, the junction contained 3 bases not matched to a gene. CDR3 sequence: CATSDFGTGVEKLFF. DNA for the CDR3: TGTGCCACCAGTGATTTTGGGACAGGGGTAGAAAAACTGTTTTTT.